What follows are 26 T cell receptor beta chains derived from one specimen sequenced in a study of T-cell reconstitution after alpha-beta-depleted transplantation in children. Construction of the TCRbeta library involved unique molecular identifiers. MiXCR, run by TCRdb on the PCR reads, gives a single entry per CDR3 protein. Of more than 85,000 distinct CDR3 sequences in the sample, 4.5% to 7.5% were seen once. This sample comprised PBMCs, mostly from graft donor cells, obtained 60 days after TCRalphabeta/CD19-depleted stem cell transplant. The receptors here all came from a female patient aged 2-15 years who had a stem cell transplant for Fanconi anemia, so the T cells may come from the graft donor.

Ten or more counts support this clonotype. This sequence joins TRBV7-2 and TRBJ2-7; D not certain. Germline values: CDR1 SGHTA, CDR2 FQGNSA. V was clipped by 1 base and J by 3 bases, with 16 bases between them. The CDR3 consists of 16 residues. Here the CDR3 DNA reads TGTGCCAGCAGCTTAGTAGGTTGGCTAGGCGACTACGAGCAGTACTTC. Translating gives CASSLVGWLGDYEQYF.

The chain recombines TRBV2 with TRBJ2-3, with a possible D match to TRBD1 (5 bases). The CDR3 sequence is 15 residues long. The V gene's germline CDR1 is SNHLY and CDR2 FYNNEI. The V end lost 7 bases, the J end lost 3 bases, and 17 bases lay between the germline ends. DNA for the CDR3: TGTGCCAGCATATCCAGGGAAGGGTTAACAGATACGCAGTATTTT. Translating it yields CASISREGLTDTQYF.

This chain connects TRBV2 to TRBJ2-3; TRBD2 matches 8 bases. The CDR3 covers 14 residues. Trimming took 7 bases from V and 2 from J; bases not matched to a gene: 5. In germline, CDR1 is SNHLY, CDR2 FYNNEI. The CDR3 nucleotides read TGTGCCAGCACCCTAGCGGGCTTCACAGATACGCAGTATTTT. This gives the protein CASTLAGFTDTQYF.

This clonotype was seen ten or more times. The rearrangement uses TRBV29-1 and TRBJ2-3, with 11 positions matching TRBD2. This CDR3 comprises 17 residues. CDR1 is SQVTM, CDR2 ANQGSEA, per germline. The V gene end was trimmed by 3 bases and the J gene end by 2 bases; junction bases not matched to a gene: 10. The CDR3 region is CSVDGTSGGGATDTQYF. The CDR3 DNA follows: TGCAGCGTTGATGGGACTAGCGGTGGGGGGGCCACAGATACGCAGTATTTT.

This clonotype was seen repeatedly, ten times or more. This chain joins TRBV2 and TRBJ2-1, with TRBD2 matching over 11 bases. The junction had 10 bases not matched to a gene; V was cut back by 6 bases and J by 9 bases. The CDR3 consists of 15 residues. CDR1 is SNHLY and CDR2 is FYNNEI in the germline V gene. CDR3: CASRGGTSGEGEQFF. The CDR3 coding sequence is TGTGCCAGCAGGGGCGGGACTAGCGGCGAGGGTGAGCAGTTCTTC. The entire variable domain, with the rest obtained from reference TRBV2 and TRBJ2-1, is as follows: EPEVTQTPSHQVTQMGQEVILRCVPISNHLYFYWYRQILGQKVEFLVSFYNNEISEKSEIFDDQFSVERPDGSNFTLKIRSTKLEDSAMYFCASRGGTSGEGEQFFGPGTRLTVL.

This clonotype has a handful of counts. The rearrangement links TRBV9 to TRBJ2-2; D remains unclear. The germline gives CDR1 SGDLS, CDR2 YYNGEE. This CDR3 is 13 amino acids long. Deletions cut 0 bases from V and 6 bases from J, with 6 bases between. CDR3 in amino acids: CASSVVGSGELFF. The CDR3, as DNA: TGTGCCAGCAGCGTAGTGGGATCCGGGGAGCTGTTTTTT. The complete variable domain, with remaining parts taken from reference TRBV9 and TRBJ2-2, reads DSGVTQTPKHLITATGQRVTLRCSPRSGDLSVYWYQQSLDQGLQFLIQYYNGEERAKGNILERFSAQQFPDLHSELNLSSLELGDSALYFCASSVVGSGELFFGEGSRLTVL.

This clonotype was seen more than once but under ten times. As DNA, the CDR3 is TGTGCCAGCAGCCTAGGACAGTCAGCCGGGGACACCATATATTTT. Its translation is CASSLGQSAGDTIYF. The chain couples TRBV7-9 to TRBJ1-3; possible D gene TRBD1, 6 bases. Trimming stripped 5 bases from V and 8 bases from J, with 19 bases between. Germline assignment: CDR1 SEHNR and CDR2 FQNEAQ (reference sequence). The CDR3 covers 15 residues.

This clonotype was found a few times. CDR3 coding DNA: TGTGCCAGCAGCCGTAGCGGGAAATCCACAGATACGCAGTATTTT. Residues: CASSRSGKSTDTQYF. The chain recombines TRBV13 with TRBJ2-3; 8 bases line up with TRBD2. The CDR3 consists of 15 residues. The germline V gene encodes CDR1 PRHDT and CDR2 FYEKMQ (reference sequence). J was trimmed by 2 bases and V by 5 bases; bases with no gene match: 6.

This clonotype was seen a handful of times. The rearrangement uses TRBV27 and TRBJ2-7; tentatively, D is TRBD1 (6 bases). Germline CDR1 and CDR2: MNHEY and SMNVEV (reference sequence). The CDR3 length is 15 residues. Trimming shortened V by 6 bases and J by 2 bases, and 17 bases separated the two germline ends. The chain's CDR3 is CASSRTGHPTYEQYF. CDR3 DNA sequence: TGTGCCAGCAGCCGCACGGGACACCCTACCTACGAGCAGTACTTC.

The sample holds many counts of this clonotype. The J gene is TRBJ2-2, the V gene TRBV5-1; D is unclear. Germline-derived CDR1 and CDR2 are SGHRS and YFSETQ. This CDR3 region has 11 residues. The V end was cut by 6 bases, the J end by 6 bases, with 6 bases between. The CDR3 loop is CASIEAGELFF. The CDR3 DNA follows: TGCGCCAGCATTGAGGCCGGGGAGCTGTTTTTT.

Many counts were recorded for this clonotype. The chain recombines TRBV28 with TRBJ1-1, with a possible D match to TRBD1 (5 bases). The germline V gene encodes CDR1 MDHEN and CDR2 SYDVKM. Trimming left V 2 bases short and J 4 bases short, with 11 bases between. CDR3 length equals 14 residues. As DNA, the CDR3 is TGTGCCAGCAGTTTAGTCGCAGGGATCACTGAAGCTTTCTTT. Residues: CASSLVAGITEAFF.

This clonotype was seen many times. V and J are TRBV2 and TRBJ2-3, with D unclear. Germline V gene data show CDR1 as SNHLY and CDR2 as FYNNEI. V was clipped by 1 base and J by 6 bases, with 11 bases between them. This CDR3 is built from 14 residues. This chain's CDR3 is CASSEGRRRDTQYF. The DNA for the CDR3 is TGTGCCAGCAGTGAAGGGCGCCGTAGGGATACGCAGTATTTT.

This clonotype has ten or more counts. V gene TRBV5-1 combines with J gene TRBJ1-1, with a tentative D call TRBD1 (5 bases). This CDR3 contains 15 residues. Germline CDR1 reads SGHRS; CDR2 reads YFSETQ. The germline V and J ends were trimmed by 0 bases and 0 bases, with 9 bases remaining between them. CDR3 sequence reads: CASSLGQLLNTEAFF. CDR3 bases: TGCGCCAGCAGCTTGGGACAGCTTCTGAACACTGAAGCTTTCTTT.

The sample holds many counts of this clonotype. This sequence joins TRBV2 and TRBJ2-2, with 9 bases fitting TRBD2. Per the germline V gene, CDR1 is SNHLY and CDR2 is FYNNEI. The CDR3 has 16 amino acids. Trimming at V came to 0 bases and at J to 4 bases, leaving 3 bases not matched to a gene. As DNA, the CDR3 is TGTGCCAGCAGTGAAGCGGGACTAGCCCTCACCGGGGAGCTGTTTTTT. This codes for CASSEAGLALTGELFF.

The table lists this clonotype with many counts. The CDR3 here is CSARDSSNEKLFF. DNA of the CDR3: TGCAGCGCCCGGGACAGCTCTAATGAAAAACTGTTTTTT. The chain joins TRBV29-1 to TRBJ1-4; 7 bases are shared with TRBD1. Germline V gene lookup returns CDR1 SQVTM and CDR2 ANQGSEA. The CDR3 covers 13 residues. Losses at the gene ends were 7 bases for V and 3 bases for J; bases not matched to a gene: 5.

The V gene is TRBV18, the J gene TRBJ2-3; D not certain. In germline, CDR1 is KGHSH, CDR2 LQKENI. Trimming shortened V by 3 bases and J by 6 bases, and 4 bases separated the two germline ends. This CDR3 is 11 amino acids long. The CDR3 protein is CASSPQDTQYF. CDR3 DNA: TGTGCCAGCTCACCTCAGGATACGCAGTATTTT.

This clonotype has ten or more counts. The genes are TRBV6-1 and TRBJ2-7; a possible D gene is TRBD2 (5 bases). Looked up from germline, CDR1 is MNHNS and CDR2 is SASEGT. The CDR3 contains 14 residues. V dropped 6 bases and J dropped 3 bases, with 15 bases sitting between them. DNA of the CDR3: TGTGCCAGCAGCGAACGAGCAAGCGGCTACGAGCAGTACTTC. It translates to CASSERASGYEQYF.

Only a few counts were recorded for this clonotype. The DNA of the CDR3 is TGCGCCAGCAGCTTGCAGGCTAGCGGGACCGTGTACTACGAGCAGTACTTC. This gives the protein CASSLQASGTVYYEQYF. The chain employs TRBV5-1 and TRBJ2-7; 9 bases are shared with TRBD2. Germline V CDR1 and CDR2: SGHRS, YFSETQ. There are 17 residues in the CDR3. V shed 1 base, J shed 3 bases, and the junction held 11 bases outside the gene matches.

This clonotype was observed many times. The rearrangement joins TRBV12-3 or TRBV12-4 to TRBJ1-1; tentatively, D is TRBD1 (5 bases). V was cut by 2 bases and J by 1 base, with 8 bases left in between. This CDR3 region has 14 residues. The CDR3 bases are TGTGCCAGCAGTTTACCCGGACAGAACACTGAAGCTTTCTTT. It codes for CASSLPGQNTEAFF.

This clonotype was seen a few times. V gene TRBV6-1 combines with J gene TRBJ2-1; D not certain. Per the germline V gene, CDR1 is MNHNS and CDR2 is SASEGT. Trimming took off 0 bases at V and 10 bases at J, with 10 bases between the two ends. The CDR3 is 13 residues long. The CDR3 DNA sequence: TGTGCCAGCAGTGAAGCGATCTTTTCCGAGCAGTTCTTC. Its translation: CASSEAIFSEQFF.

This clonotype showed up many times. The V and J genes are TRBV5-1 and TRBJ2-7; D possibly corresponds to TRBD1 (5 bases). The CDR3 sequence is 17 residues long. Trimming pared 4 bases from V and 3 bases from J, leaving 23 bases between. Germline V lookup: CDR1 SGHRS, CDR2 YFSETQ. In nucleotides, the CDR3 is TGCGCCAGCAGCGCCATGGCTCCCAACAGGTTTCTCTACGAGCAGTACTTC. Translating it yields CASSAMAPNRFLYEQYF.

This clonotype was found many times. The chain recombines TRBV12-3 or TRBV12-4 with TRBJ1-2; TRBD1 aligns across 10 bases. V was clipped by 6 bases and J by 4 bases; unmatched bases: 2. There are 13 residues in the CDR3. The CDR3 DNA is TGTGCCAGCAGCGACAGGGGGCTCTATGGCTACACCTTC. Protein sequence: CASSDRGLYGYTF.

This clonotype was seen more than once but under ten times. The CDR3 coding sequence is TGTGCCAGCAGTTACTCGGGCGGGGCCCCCAACAATGAGCAGTTCTTC. As protein: CASSYSGGAPNNEQFF. The chain recombines TRBV6-5 with TRBJ2-1; tentatively, D is TRBD2 (6 bases). In germline, CDR1 is MNHEY, CDR2 SVGAGI. Trimming shortened V by 0 bases and J by 5 bases, and 14 bases separated the two germline ends. This CDR3 is 16 amino acids long.

This clonotype was observed at least ten times. The chain is built from TRBV5-1 and TRBJ2-1; D gene ambiguous. Trimming pared 1 base from V and 4 bases from J, leaving 6 bases between. This CDR3 contains 13 residues. Germline CDR1 SGHRS, CDR2 YFSETQ. As DNA, the CDR3 is TGCGCCAGCAGCTTGAACGCTTACAATGAGCAGTTCTTC. Translating it yields CASSLNAYNEQFF.

Worth noting for this clonotype: A read error may be the cause here, since a much bigger clone is one base away. CDR3 protein: CASSQGQGTTHEQYF. The DNA for the CDR3 is TGTGCCAGCAGCCAAGGACAAGGGACTACTCACGAGCAGTACTTC. The V gene is TRBV4-2, the J gene TRBJ2-7, with 7 bases that match TRBD2. This CDR3 has 15 residues. From germline, CDR1 is LGHNA and CDR2 YNFKEQ. Unmatched junction bases numbered 8, after V lost 1 base and J lost 5 bases.

The sample holds a few counts of this clonotype. This sequence joins TRBV5-1 and TRBJ1-4; D is uncertain. The CDR3 is made up of 15 amino acids. Germline CDR1 SGHRS, CDR2 YFSETQ. Trimming shortened V by 7 bases and J by 3 bases, and 16 bases separated the two germline ends. The CDR3 DNA is TGCGCCAGCTTTCGTTCTCCACAGTCTAATGAAAAACTGTTTTTT. Translation gives CASFRSPQSNEKLFF.